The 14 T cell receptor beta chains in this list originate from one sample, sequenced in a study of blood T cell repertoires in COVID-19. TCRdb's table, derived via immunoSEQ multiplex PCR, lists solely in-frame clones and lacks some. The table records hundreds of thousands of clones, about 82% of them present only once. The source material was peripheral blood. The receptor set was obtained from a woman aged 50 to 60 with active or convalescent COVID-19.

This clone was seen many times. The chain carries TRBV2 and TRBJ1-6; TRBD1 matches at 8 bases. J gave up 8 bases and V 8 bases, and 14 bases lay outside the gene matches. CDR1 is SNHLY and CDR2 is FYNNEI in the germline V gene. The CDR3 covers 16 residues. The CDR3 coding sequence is TGTGCCAGCCGGATGACAGGGGTCTCTTATGATTCACCCCTCCACTTT. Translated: CASRMTGVSYDSPLHF. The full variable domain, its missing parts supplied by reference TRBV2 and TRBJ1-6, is EPEVTQTPSHQVTQMGQEVILRCVPISNHLYFYWYRQILGQKVEFLVSFYNNEISEKSEIFDDQFSVERPDGSNFTLKIRSTKLEDSAMYFCASRMTGVSYDSPLHFGNGTRLTVT.

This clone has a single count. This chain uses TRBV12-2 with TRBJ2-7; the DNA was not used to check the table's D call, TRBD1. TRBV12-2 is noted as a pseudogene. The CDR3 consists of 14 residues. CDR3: CASRPRTGAYEQYF. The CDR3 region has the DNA TGTGCAAGTCGCCCGAGGACAGGGGCCTACGAGCAGTACTTC.

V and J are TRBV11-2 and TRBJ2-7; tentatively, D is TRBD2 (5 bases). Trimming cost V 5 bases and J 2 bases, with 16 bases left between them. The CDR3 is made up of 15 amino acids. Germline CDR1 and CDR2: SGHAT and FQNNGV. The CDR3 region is CASSHPFERTYEQYF. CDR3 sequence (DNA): TGTGCCAGCAGCCATCCTTTCGAGCGGACCTACGAGCAGTACTTC.

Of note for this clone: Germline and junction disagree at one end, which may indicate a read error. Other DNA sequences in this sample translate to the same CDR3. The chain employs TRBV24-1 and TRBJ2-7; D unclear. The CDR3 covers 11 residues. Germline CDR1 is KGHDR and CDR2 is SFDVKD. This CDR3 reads CATSDYTEQYF. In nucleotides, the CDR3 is TGCGCCACCAGTGATTACACCGAGCAGTACTTC.

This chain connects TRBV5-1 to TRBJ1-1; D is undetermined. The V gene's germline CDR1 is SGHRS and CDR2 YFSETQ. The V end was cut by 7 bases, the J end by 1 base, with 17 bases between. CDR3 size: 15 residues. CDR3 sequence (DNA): TGCGCCAGCCTGCCAACGGGTTCGTCGAACACTGAAGCTTTCTTT. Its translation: CASLPTGSSNTEAFF.

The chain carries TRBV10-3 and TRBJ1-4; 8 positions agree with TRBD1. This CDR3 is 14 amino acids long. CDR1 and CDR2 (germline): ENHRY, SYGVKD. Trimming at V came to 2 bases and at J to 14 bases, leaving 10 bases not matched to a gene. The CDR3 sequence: CAISEDRGRGRLFF. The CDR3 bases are TGTGCCATCAGTGAGGACAGGGGTCGGGGTCGGCTGTTTTTT.

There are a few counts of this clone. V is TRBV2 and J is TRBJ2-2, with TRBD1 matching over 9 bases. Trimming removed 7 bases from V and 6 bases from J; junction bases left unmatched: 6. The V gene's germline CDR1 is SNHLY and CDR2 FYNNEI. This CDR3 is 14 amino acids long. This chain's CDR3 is CASNRDRDSGELFF. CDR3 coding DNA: TGTGCCAGCAACAGGGACAGGGATTCCGGGGAGCTGTTTTTT.

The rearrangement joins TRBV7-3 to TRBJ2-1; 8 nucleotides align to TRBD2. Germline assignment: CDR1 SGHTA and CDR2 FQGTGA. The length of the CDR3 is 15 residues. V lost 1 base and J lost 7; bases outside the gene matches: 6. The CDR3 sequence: CASSLIAGGRNEQFF. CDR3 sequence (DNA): TGTGCCAGCAGCTTAATTGCGGGAGGTAGGAATGAGCAGTTCTTC.

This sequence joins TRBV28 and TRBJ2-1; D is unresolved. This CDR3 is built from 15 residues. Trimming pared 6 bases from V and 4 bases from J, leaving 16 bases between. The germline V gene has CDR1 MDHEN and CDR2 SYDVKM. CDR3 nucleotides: TGTGCCAGCAGCTGGCGCGACAACCCTTACAATGAGCAGTTCTTC. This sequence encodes CASSWRDNPYNEQFF. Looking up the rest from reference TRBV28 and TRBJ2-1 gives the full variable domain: DVKVTQSSRYLVKRTGEKVFLECVQDMDHENMFWYRQDPGLGLRLIYFSYDVKMKEKGDIPEGYSVSREKKERFSLILESASTNQTSMYLCASSWRDNPYNEQFFGPGTRLTVL.

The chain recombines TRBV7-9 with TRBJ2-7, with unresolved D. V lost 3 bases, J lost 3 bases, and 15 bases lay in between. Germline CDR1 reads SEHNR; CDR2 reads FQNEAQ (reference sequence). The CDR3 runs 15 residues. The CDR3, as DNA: TGTGCCAGCAGCTTCAAACGAGGCCCAGACTACGAGCAGTACTTC. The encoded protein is CASSFKRGPDYEQYF.

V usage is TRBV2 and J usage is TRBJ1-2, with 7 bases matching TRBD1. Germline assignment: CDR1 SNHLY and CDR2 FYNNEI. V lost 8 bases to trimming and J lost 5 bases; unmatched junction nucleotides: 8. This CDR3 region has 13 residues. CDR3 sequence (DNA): TGTGCCAGCCTACCGGGACAGACTTATGGCTACACCTTC. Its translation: CASLPGQTYGYTF.

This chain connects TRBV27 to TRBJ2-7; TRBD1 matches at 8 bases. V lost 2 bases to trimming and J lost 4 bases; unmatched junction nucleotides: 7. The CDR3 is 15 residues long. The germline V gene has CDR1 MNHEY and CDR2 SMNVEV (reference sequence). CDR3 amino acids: CASSLGQGAYYEQYF. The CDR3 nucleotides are TGTGCCAGCAGTTTAGGGCAGGGGGCGTATTACGAGCAGTACTTC.

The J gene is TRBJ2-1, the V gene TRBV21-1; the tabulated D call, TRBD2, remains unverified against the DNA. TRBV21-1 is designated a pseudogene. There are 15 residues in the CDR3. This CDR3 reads CASSSYYPWGVEQFF. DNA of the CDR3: TGTGCCAGCAGCTCGTACTACCCTTGGGGGGTGGAGCAGTTCTTC.

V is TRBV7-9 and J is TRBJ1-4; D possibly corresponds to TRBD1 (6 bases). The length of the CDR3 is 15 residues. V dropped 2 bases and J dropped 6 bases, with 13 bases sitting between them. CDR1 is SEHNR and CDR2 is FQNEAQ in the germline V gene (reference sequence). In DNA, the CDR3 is TGTGCCAGCAGCTTATGGCAGGGGAGTGATGAAAAACTGTTTTTT. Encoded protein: CASSLWQGSDEKLFF.